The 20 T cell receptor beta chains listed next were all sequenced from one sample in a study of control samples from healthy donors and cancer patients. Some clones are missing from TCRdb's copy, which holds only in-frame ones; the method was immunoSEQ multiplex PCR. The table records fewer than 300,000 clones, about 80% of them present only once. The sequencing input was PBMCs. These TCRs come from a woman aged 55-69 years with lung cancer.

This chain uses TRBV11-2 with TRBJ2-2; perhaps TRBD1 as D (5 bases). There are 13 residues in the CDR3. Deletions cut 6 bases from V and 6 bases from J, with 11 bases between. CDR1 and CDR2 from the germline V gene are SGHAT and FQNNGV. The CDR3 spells CASRRQGAGELFF. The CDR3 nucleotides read TGTGCCAGCAGACGTCAGGGCGCCGGGGAGCTGTTTTTT.

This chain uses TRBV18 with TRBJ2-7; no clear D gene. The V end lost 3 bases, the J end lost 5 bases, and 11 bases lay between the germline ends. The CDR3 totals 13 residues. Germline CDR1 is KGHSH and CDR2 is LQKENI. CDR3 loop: CASSPQWKNEQYF. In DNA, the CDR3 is TGTGCCAGCTCACCTCAATGGAAGAACGAGCAGTACTTC.

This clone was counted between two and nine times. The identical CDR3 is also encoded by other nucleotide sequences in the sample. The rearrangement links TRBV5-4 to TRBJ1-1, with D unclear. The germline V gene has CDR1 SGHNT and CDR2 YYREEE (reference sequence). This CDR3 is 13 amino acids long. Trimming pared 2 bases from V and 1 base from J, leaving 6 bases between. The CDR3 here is CASSLAGNTEAFF. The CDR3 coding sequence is TGTGCCAGCAGCTTAGCGGGGAACACTGAAGCTTTCTTT.

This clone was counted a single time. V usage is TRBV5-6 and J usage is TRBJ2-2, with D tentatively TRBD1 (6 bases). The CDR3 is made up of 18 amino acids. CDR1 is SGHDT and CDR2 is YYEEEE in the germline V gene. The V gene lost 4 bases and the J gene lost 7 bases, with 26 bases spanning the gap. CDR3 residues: CASSTETYRVGLVGELFF. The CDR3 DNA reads TGTGCCAGCAGCACCGAAACCTACAGGGTGGGATTAGTCGGGGAGCTGTTTTTT.

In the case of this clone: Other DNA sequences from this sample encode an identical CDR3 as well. As DNA, the CDR3 is TGTGCCAGCAGCTTTAGTTCCTCTGGGGGCACTGAAGCTTTCTTT. Residues: CASSFSSSGGTEAFF. The chain uses TRBV5-5 and TRBJ1-1, with D possibly matching TRBD1 (5 bases). Trimming shortened V by 2 bases and J by 4 bases, and 15 bases separated the two germline ends. The length of the CDR3 is 15 residues. Per germline, CDR1 SGHKS and CDR2 YYEKEE (reference sequence).

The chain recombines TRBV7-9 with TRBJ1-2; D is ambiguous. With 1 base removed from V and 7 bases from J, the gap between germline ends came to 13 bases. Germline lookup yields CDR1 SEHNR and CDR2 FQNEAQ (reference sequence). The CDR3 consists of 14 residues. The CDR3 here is CASSLVHEGAGYTF. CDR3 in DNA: TGTGCCAGCAGCTTAGTTCATGAGGGCGCTGGCTACACCTTC.

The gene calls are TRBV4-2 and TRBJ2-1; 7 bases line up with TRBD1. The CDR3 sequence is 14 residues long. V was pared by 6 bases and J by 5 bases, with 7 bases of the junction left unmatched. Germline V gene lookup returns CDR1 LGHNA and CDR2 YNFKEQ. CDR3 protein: CASRNEGADNEQFF. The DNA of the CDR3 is TGTGCCAGCAGGAATGAGGGGGCGGACAATGAGCAGTTCTTC.

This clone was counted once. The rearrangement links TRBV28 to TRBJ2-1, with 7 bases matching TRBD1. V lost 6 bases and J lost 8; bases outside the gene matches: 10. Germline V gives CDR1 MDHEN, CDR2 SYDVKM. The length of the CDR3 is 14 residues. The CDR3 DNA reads TGTGCCAGCAGGTCCGGACAGGACGGGGATGAGCAGTTCTTC. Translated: CASRSGQDGDEQFF.

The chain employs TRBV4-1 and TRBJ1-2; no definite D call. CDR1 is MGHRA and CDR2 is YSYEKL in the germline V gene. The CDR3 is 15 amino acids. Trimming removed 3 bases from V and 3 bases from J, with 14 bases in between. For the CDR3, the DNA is TGCGCCAGCAGCCACTTAGTCCGGTCAGACTATGGCTACACCTTC. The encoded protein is CASSHLVRSDYGYTF.

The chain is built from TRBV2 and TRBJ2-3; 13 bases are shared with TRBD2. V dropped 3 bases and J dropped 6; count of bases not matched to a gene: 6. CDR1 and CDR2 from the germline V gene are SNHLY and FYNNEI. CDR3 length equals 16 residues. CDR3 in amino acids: CASSDGLAGAADTQYF. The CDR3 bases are TGTGCCAGCAGTGATGGACTAGCGGGAGCTGCTGATACGCAGTATTTT.

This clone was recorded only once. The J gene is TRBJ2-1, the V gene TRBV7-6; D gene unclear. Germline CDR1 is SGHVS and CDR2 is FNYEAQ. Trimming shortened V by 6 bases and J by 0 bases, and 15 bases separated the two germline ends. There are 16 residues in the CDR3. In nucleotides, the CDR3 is TGTGCCAGCAGTCGTAGACCCATGAGCTCCTACAATGAGCAGTTCTTC. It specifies CASSRRPMSSYNEQFF.

In DNA form, the CDR3 reads TGTGCCTGGAGTGTACGCGGGTTCCAAGAGACCCAGTACTTC. Translated, it gives CAWSVRGFQETQYF. V is TRBV30 and J is TRBJ2-5; D may be TRBD2 (5 bases). The CDR3 length is 14 residues. Germline V gene lookup returns CDR1 GTSNPN and CDR2 SVGIG (reference sequence). Trimming removed 0 bases at V and 1 base at J, with 9 bases between.

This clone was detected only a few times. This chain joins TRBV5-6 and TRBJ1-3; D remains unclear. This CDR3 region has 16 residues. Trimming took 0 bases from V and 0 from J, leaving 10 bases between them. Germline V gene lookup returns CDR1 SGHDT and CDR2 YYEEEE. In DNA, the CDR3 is TGTGCCAGCAGCTTGGAAGCCATTAGCTCTGGAAACACCATATATTTT. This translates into CASSLEAISSGNTIYF.

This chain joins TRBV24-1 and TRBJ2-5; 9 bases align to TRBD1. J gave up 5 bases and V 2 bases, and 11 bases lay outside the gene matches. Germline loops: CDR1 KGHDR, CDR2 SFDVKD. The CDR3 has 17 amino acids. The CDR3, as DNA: TGTGCCACCAGTGATTCCTCGGGGACAGGGTCACAGGAGACCCAGTACTTC. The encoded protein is CATSDSSGTGSQETQYF.

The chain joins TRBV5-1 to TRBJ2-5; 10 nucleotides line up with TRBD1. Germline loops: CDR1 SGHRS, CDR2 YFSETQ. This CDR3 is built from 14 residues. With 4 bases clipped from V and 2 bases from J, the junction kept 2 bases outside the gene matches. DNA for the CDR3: TGCGCCAGCAGCGCGGGACAGGGGCAAGAGACCCAGTACTTC. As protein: CASSAGQGQETQYF.

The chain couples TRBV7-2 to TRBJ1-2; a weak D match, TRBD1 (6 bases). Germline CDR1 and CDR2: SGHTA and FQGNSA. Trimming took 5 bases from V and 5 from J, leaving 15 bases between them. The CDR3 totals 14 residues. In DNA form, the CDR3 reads TGTGCCAGCAGCCCTGCTTGGGGGCTGTATGGCTACACCTTC. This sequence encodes CASSPAWGLYGYTF.

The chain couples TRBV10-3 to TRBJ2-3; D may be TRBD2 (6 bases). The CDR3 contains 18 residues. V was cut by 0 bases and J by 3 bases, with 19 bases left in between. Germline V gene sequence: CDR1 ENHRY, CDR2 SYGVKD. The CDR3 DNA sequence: TGTGCCATCAGTGAGTCAATAAGATCAGCGCGGGGTACAGATACGCAGTATTTT. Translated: CAISESIRSARGTDTQYF.

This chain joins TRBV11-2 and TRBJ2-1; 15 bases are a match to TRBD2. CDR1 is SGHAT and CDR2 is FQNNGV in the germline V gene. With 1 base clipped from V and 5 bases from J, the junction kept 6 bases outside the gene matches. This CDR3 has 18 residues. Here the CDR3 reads CASSLVGLAGGHHNEQFF. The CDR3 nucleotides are TGTGCCAGCAGCTTAGTTGGACTAGCGGGGGGGCATCACAATGAGCAGTTCTTC.

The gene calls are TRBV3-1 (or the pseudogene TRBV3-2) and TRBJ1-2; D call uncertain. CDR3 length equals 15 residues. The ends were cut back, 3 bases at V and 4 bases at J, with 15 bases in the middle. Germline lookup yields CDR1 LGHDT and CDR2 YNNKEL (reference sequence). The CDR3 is CASSHGDSRSYGYTF. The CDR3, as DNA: TGTGCCAGCAGCCATGGAGATTCTAGGAGCTATGGCTACACCTTC.

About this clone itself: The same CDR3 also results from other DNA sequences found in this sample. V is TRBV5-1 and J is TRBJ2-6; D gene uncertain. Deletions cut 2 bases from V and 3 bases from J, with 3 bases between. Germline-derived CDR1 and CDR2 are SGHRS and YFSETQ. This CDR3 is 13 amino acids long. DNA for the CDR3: TGCGCCAGCAGCTTCGGTGGGGCCAACGTCCTGACTTTC. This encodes CASSFGGANVLTF.